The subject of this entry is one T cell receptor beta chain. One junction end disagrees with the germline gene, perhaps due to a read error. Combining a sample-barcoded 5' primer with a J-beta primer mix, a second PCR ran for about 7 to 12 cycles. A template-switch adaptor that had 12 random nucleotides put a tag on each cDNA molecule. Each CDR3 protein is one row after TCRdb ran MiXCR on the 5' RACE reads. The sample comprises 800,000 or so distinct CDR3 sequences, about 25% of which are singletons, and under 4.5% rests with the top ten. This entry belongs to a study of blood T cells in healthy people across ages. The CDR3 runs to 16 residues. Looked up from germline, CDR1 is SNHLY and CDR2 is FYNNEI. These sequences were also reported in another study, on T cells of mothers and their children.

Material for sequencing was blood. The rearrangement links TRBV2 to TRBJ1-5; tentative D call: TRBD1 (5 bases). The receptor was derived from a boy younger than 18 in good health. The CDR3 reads CASTPRGIASNQPQHF. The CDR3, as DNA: TGCGCCAGCACACCTCGGGGGATAGCGAGCAATCAGCCCCAGCATTTT.